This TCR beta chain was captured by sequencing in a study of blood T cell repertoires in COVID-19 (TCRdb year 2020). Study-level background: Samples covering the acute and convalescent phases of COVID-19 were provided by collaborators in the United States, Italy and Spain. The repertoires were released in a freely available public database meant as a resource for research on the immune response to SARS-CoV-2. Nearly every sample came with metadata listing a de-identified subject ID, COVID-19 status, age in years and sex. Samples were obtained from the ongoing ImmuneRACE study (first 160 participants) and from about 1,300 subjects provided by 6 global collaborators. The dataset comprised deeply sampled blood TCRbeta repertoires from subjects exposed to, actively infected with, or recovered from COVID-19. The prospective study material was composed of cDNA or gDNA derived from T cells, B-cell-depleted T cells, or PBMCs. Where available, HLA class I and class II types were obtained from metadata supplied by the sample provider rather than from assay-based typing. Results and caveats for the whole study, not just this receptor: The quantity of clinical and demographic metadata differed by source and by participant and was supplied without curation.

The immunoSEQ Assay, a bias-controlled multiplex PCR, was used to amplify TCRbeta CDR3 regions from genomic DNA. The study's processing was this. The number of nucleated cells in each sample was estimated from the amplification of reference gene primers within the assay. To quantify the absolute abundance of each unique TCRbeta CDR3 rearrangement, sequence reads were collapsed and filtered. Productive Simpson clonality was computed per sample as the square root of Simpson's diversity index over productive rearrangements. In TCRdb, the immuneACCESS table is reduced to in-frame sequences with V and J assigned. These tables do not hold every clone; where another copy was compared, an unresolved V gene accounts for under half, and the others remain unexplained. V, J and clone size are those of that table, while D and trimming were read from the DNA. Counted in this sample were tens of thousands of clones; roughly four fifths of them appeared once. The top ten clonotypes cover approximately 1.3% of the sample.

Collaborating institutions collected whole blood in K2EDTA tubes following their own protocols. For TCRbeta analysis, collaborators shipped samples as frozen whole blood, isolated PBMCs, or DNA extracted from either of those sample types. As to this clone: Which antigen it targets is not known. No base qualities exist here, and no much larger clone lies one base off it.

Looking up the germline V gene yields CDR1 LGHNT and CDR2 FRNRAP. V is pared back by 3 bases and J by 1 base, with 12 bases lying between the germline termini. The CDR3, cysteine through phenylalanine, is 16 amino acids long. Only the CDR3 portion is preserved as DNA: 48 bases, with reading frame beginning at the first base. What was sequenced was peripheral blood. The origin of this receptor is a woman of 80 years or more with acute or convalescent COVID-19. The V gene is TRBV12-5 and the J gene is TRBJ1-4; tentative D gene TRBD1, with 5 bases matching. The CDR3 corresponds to CASGFDKGITNEKLFF. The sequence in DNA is TGTGCTAGTGGTTTTGACAAGGGGATAACTAATGAAAAACTGTTTTTT.